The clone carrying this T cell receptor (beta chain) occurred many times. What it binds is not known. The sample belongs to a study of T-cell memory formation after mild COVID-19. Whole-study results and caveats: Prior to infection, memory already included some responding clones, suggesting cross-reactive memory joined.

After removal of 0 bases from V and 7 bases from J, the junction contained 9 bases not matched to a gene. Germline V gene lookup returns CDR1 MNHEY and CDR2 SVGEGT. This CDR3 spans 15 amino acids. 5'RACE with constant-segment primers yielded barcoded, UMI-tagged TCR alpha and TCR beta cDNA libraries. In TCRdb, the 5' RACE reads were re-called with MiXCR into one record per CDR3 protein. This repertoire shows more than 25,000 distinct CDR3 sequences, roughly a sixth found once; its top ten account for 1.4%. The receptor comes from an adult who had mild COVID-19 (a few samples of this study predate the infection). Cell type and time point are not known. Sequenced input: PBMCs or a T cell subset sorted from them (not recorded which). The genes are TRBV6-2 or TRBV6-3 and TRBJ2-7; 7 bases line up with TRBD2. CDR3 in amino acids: CASSYSGGRSFEQYF. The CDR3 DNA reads TGTGCCAGCAGTTACTCGGGCGGGAGATCTTTTGAGCAGTACTTC.